This entry concerns a single TCR beta chain. This sample was included in a study of blood T cell dynamics during melanoma immunotherapy. Study overall: Patients with metastatic melanoma got pembrolizumab or nivolumab-ipilimumab as first-line care.

Each bulk PBMC sample had 300 to 400 ng DNA loaded. Sequencing was performed with immunoSEQ multiplex PCR; in TCRdb, only in-frame clones are kept and a portion is missing. The table lists 10,000 to 13,000 clones, nearly 90% of them singletons. Specified time point: week 3, after first cycle of checkpoint inhibitor. Sampling occurred pretreatment (T0) and at week 3 (W3), after cycle one of checkpoint blockade. At 12 weeks after first infusion, RECIST 1.1 defined response for most patients. Unmatched junction bases numbered 15, after V lost 5 bases and J lost 6 bases. This CDR3 contains 16 residues. CDR1 and CDR2 from the germline V gene are LNHDA and SQIVND (reference sequence).

This receptor was taken from a human donor with melanoma. The rearrangement joins TRBV19 to TRBJ1-2, with 7 bases aligning to TRBD1. The sequencing here drew on blood, taken from a patient treated with checkpoint blockade. CDR3 sequence (DNA): TGTGCCAGTAGTCTCGAAGGGGGCAGGGGTGGCCATGGCTACACCTTC. It specifies CASSLEGGRGGHGYTF.